This T cell receptor (beta chain) was observed in a study of shared clonotypes between healthy human individuals. Overall study findings and caveats: Shared across a handful of donors were roughly 4.7% of the naive CD4 clonotypes.

Worth noting for this clone: The antigen is not known. This same CDR3 is encoded by further DNA sequences in the sample.

Germline lookup yields CDR1 SEHNR and CDR2 FQNEAQ (reference sequence). V shed 6 bases, J shed 1 base, and the junction held 6 bases outside the gene matches. The CDR3 contains 15 residues. Only in-frame clones appear in the TCRdb table, and some are missing; sequencing was by immunoSEQ multiplex PCR. The table has about 820,000 clones, approximately 92% seen once; the top ten hold under 30%. Naive-designated CD8 cells lacked CD45RO, were positively enriched for CCR7, and omitted terminally differentiated effector memory CD45RA+ cells. Sequenced sample: naive CD8+ T cells sorted from blood. The sequence derives from a man aged 30-40 years in good health. The genes are TRBV7-9 and TRBJ2-1; TRBD1 aligns across 7 bases. The CDR3 sequence is CASSSSGGSYNEQFF. In nucleotides, the CDR3 is TGTGCCAGCAGTTCCTCAGGGGGTTCCTACAATGAGCAGTTCTTC.